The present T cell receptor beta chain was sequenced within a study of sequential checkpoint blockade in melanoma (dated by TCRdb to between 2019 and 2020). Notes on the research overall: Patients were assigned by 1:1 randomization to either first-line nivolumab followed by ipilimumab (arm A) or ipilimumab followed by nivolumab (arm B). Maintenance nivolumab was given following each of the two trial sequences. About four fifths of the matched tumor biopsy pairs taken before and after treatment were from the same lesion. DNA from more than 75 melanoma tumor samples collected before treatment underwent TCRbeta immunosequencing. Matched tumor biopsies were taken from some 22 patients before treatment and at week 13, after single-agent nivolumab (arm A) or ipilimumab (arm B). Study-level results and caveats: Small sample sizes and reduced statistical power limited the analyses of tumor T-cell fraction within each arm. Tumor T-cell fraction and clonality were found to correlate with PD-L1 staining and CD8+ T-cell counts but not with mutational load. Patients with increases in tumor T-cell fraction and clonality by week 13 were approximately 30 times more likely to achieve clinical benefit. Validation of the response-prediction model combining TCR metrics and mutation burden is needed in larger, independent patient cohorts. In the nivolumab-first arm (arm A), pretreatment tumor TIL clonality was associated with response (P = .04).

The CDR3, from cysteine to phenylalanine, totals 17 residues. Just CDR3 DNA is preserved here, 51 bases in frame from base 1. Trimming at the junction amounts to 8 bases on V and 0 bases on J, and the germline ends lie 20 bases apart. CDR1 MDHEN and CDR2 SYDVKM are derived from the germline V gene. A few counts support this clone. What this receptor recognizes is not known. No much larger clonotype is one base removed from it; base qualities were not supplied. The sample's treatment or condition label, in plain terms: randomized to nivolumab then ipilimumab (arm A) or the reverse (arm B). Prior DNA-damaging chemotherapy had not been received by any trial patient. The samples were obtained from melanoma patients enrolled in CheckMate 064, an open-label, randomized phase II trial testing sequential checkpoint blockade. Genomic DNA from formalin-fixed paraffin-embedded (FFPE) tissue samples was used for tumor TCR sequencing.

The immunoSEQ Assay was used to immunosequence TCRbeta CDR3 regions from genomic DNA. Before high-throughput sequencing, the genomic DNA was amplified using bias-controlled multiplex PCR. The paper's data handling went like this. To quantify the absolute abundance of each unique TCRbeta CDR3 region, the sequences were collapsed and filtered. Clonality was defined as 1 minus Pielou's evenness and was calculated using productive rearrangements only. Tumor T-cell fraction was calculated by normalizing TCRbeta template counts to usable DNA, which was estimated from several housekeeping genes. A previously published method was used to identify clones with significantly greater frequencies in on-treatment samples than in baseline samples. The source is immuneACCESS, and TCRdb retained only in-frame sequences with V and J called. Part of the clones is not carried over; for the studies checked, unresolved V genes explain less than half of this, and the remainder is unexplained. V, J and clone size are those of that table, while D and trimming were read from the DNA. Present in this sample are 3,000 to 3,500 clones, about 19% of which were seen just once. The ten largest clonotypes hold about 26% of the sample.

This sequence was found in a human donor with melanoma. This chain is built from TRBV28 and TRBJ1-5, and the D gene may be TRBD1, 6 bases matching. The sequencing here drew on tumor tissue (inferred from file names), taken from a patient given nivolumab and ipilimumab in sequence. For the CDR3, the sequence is CASGLQGIMYSNQPQHF. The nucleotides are TGTGCCAGCGGCCTGCAGGGGATCATGTATAGCAATCAGCCCCAGCATTTT.